Below are 23 T cell receptor beta chains sequenced from a single sample in a study of vaccination effects on CD4 cells after COVID-19 (dated by TCRdb to between 2022 and 2023). After around eleven days of culture, CD4+ T cells were isolated with the EasySep CD4+ T cell isolation kit. Participants received two doses of either the BNT162b2 or the mRNA-1273 mRNA SARS-CoV-2 vaccine. Library preparation employed the immunoSEQ multiplex PCR assay. TCRdb retrieved this table from immuneACCESS and kept in-frame rearrangements only. Not all clones are present; in checked studies, unresolved V genes account for under half, and no reason is known for the remainder. The table for this sample lists 35,000 to 55,000 clones; around 70% of them were counted only once. Over 8.5% of the sample is taken by the ten largest. Their antigens remain unidentified. The sample in question was CD4+ T cells from PBMCs cultured without peptide, obtained after COVID-19 vaccination. The receptors shown here come from a human donor who received a COVID-19 vaccine.

The J gene is TRBJ2-5, the V gene TRBV5-1; 13 nucleotides align to TRBD2. This CDR3 is built from 17 residues. CDR1 and CDR2 from the germline V gene are SGHRS and YFSETQ. Trimming removed 1 base from V and 0 bases from J; junction bases left unmatched: 3. Here the CDR3 DNA reads TGCGCCAGCAGCTTGACTAGCGGGGGGGGGTACCAAGAGACCCAGTACTTC. The encoded protein is CASSLTSGGGYQETQYF.

This clone was recorded a few times. CDR3 region: CASALEEGTEAFF. The CDR3 coding sequence is TGTGCTAGTGCTCTAGAGGAGGGTACTGAAGCTTTCTTT. This sequence joins TRBV12-5 and TRBJ1-1, with D unclear. This CDR3 has 13 amino acids. The V gene's germline CDR1 is LGHNT and CDR2 FRNRAP. V was shortened by 7 bases and J by 5 bases, with 14 bases between the two germline ends. Full variable domain (rest looked up from reference TRBV12-5 and TRBJ1-1): DARVTQTPRHKVTEMGQEVTMRCQPILGHNTVFWYRQTMMQGLELLAYFRNRAPLDDSGMPKDRFSAEMPDATLATLKIQPSEPRDSAVYFCASALEEGTEAFFGQGTRLTVV.

V is TRBV6-5 and J is TRBJ1-6, with TRBD1 identical over 8 bases. Unmatched junction bases numbered 8, after V lost 6 bases and J lost 10 bases. CDR3 size: 14 residues. The V gene's germline CDR1 is MNHEY and CDR2 SVGAGI. The CDR3: CASSLDRAWSPLHF. The CDR3 region has the DNA TGTGCCAGCAGCCTGGACAGGGCCTGGTCACCCCTCCACTTT.

The CDR3 sequence: CAWRSRGAETGELFF. The CDR3 nucleotides are TGTGCCTGGAGGTCGCGGGGGGCGGAGACCGGGGAGCTGTTTTTT. The chain recombines TRBV30 with TRBJ2-2; 8 bases agree with TRBD2. Unmatched junction bases numbered 8, after V lost 3 bases and J lost 5 bases. This CDR3 comprises 15 residues. CDR1 is GTSNPN and CDR2 is SVGIG in the germline V gene (reference sequence). Filled out from reference TRBV30 and TRBJ2-2, the complete variable domain reads SQTIHQWPATLVQPVGSPLSLECTVEGTSNPNLYWYRQAAGRGLQLLFYSVGIGQISSEVPQNLSASRPQDRQFILSSKKLLLSDSGFYLCAWRSRGAETGELFFGEGSRLTVL.

The chain joins TRBV7-8 to TRBJ2-3, with 10 bases lining up with TRBD2. V lost 1 base, J lost 6 bases, and 7 bases stayed unmatched. The CDR3 totals 16 residues. CDR1 and CDR2 from the germline V gene are SGHVS and FQNEAQ. CDR3 loop: CASSLVPSGSVDTQYF. Written as DNA, the CDR3 is TGTGCCAGCAGCTTAGTTCCTAGCGGGAGTGTGGATACGCAGTATTTT.

This chain joins TRBV29-1 and TRBJ1-2; a possible D gene is TRBD1 (6 bases). The CDR3 sequence is 10 residues long. V was pared by 0 bases and J by 13 bases, with 9 bases between. Germline values: CDR1 SQVTM, CDR2 ANQGSEA. The CDR3 nucleotides are TGCAGCGTTGAAGATACAGGGAGCACCTTC. Residues: CSVEDTGSTF.

The CDR3: CASSFMREDTQYF. CDR3 sequence (DNA): TGTGCCAGCAGCTTTATGAGGGAAGATACGCAGTATTTT. This chain uses TRBV5-4 with TRBJ2-3, with D perhaps matching TRBD2 (5 bases). CDR1 is SGHNT, CDR2 YYREEE, per germline (reference sequence). This CDR3 comprises 13 residues. V was cut by 2 bases and J by 5 bases, with 9 bases left in between.

The DNA of the CDR3 is TGTGCCACAGAAGGGGATGCTAACACTGAAGCTTTCTTT. Amino acids: CATEGDANTEAFF. The chain is built from TRBV11-1 and TRBJ1-1; the D gene is possibly TRBD1 (5 bases). Trimming removed 10 bases from V and 2 bases from J, with 14 bases in between. Germline-derived CDR1 and CDR2 are SGHAT and FQDESV (reference sequence). CDR3 length: 13 amino acids.

The genes are TRBV2 and TRBJ2-7; D is possibly TRBD1 (6 bases). The CDR3 length is 16 residues. Germline CDR1 and CDR2: SNHLY and FYNNEI. Trimming removed 7 bases at V and 2 bases at J, with 21 bases between. This CDR3 is CASNPKSRGGAYEQYF. The CDR3 nucleotides read TGTGCCAGCAATCCGAAGTCTAGAGGGGGAGCCTACGAGCAGTACTTC.

The chain has TRBV5-1 and TRBJ2-1; 8 nucleotides agree with TRBD2. V trimming: 4 bases; J trimming: 2 bases; junction bases outside the gene matches: 8. The CDR3 consists of 16 residues. CDR1 and CDR2 (germline): SGHRS, YFSETQ. The CDR3 region is CASSLIAGLTYNEQFF. DNA of the CDR3: TGCGCCAGCAGCCTAATAGCGGGATTGACCTACAATGAGCAGTTCTTC.

This rearrangement joins TRBV19 to TRBJ2-7, with 9 positions matching TRBD2. Trimming cost V 1 base and J 0 bases; bases outside gene matches: 7. Per the germline V gene, CDR1 is LNHDA and CDR2 is SQIVND (reference sequence). The CDR3 spans 17 residues. CDR3 DNA: TGTGCCAGTAGTATAGCCCCGTCTAGCGGGATCTCCTACGAGCAGTACTTC. Translation: CASSIAPSSGISYEQYF.

The rearrangement uses TRBV4-1 and TRBJ1-5, with D hard to call. This CDR3 region has 16 residues. V dropped 1 base and J dropped 2 bases, with 12 bases sitting between them. Germline CDR1 reads MGHRA; CDR2 reads YSYEKL. The CDR3: CASSQVNMVGNQPQHF. As DNA, the CDR3 is TGCGCCAGCAGCCAAGTGAACATGGTTGGCAATCAGCCCCAGCATTTT.

The V and J genes are TRBV30 and TRBJ1-1, with D tentatively TRBD1 (6 bases). Germline loops: CDR1 GTSNPN, CDR2 SVGIG (reference sequence). This CDR3 has 13 residues. Written as DNA, the CDR3 is TGTGCGCAAAGAACAGGGATGAACACTGAAGCTTTCTTT. Its protein product is CAQRTGMNTEAFF.

The genes are TRBV27 and TRBJ2-5, with D perhaps TRBD1 (5 bases). CDR3 length: 15 amino acids. The V end lost 5 bases, the J end lost 2 bases, and 15 bases lay between the germline ends. Looked up from germline, CDR1 is MNHEY and CDR2 is SMNVEV (reference sequence). CDR3 region: CASSIRQTPQETQYF. As DNA, the CDR3 is TGTGCCAGCAGTATCCGACAGACACCTCAAGAGACCCAGTACTTC.

The rearrangement uses TRBV11-1 and TRBJ1-2; tentatively, D is TRBD1 (5 bases). There are 14 residues in the CDR3. Germline V gene sequence: CDR1 SGHAT, CDR2 FQDESV (reference sequence). V was clipped by 3 bases and J by 7 bases, with 15 bases between them. CDR3 bases: TGTGCCAGCAGCTTCAGAGGATCCGGGGGTGGCTACACCTTC. Amino acids: CASSFRGSGGGYTF.

The chain links TRBV6-2 or TRBV6-3 to TRBJ1-1, with 7 bases lining up with TRBD1. CDR1 is MNHEY and CDR2 is SVGEGT in the germline V gene. The V and J ends lost 6 bases and 1 base, in that order; junction bases with no gene match: 5. This CDR3 has 14 residues. The DNA of the CDR3 is TGTGCCAGCAGCGACAGGGTCAGGAACACTGAAGCTTTCTTT. It encodes CASSDRVRNTEAFF.

In this sample, this clone turned up once. The chain links TRBV6-4 to TRBJ2-1, with TRBD2 matching over 10 bases. The V segment lost 5 bases and the J segment 9 bases; nucleotides outside the gene matches: 10. The CDR3 loop spans 15 amino acids. Per germline, CDR1 MRHNA and CDR2 SNTAGT. The CDR3 protein is CASSTERGGRGEQFF. CDR3 nucleotide sequence: TGTGCCAGCAGTACAGAGCGGGGGGGCCGTGGTGAGCAGTTCTTC.

The V call is TRBV2, the J call TRBJ1-5, with D perhaps matching TRBD1 (6 bases). This CDR3 is 14 amino acids long. Germline V gene lookup returns CDR1 SNHLY and CDR2 FYNNEI. The V end was cut by 6 bases, the J end by 4 bases, with 13 bases between. In DNA form, the CDR3 reads TGTGCCAGCAGGCTCCGAGGGGGAAATCAGCCCCAGCATTTT. This codes for CASRLRGGNQPQHF.

This chain links TRBV7-5 with TRBJ1-5. TRBV7-5 is classified as a pseudogene. The CDR3 covers 18 residues. The CDR3 sequence is CARSLRPIPPHSNQPQHF. The CDR3 DNA follows: TGTGCCAGAAGCTTAAGGCCGATCCCGCCCCATAGCAATCAGCCCCAGCATTTT.

To note about this clone: At one boundary the junction diverges from the germline segment, which might be a read error. This rearrangement joins TRBV20-1 to TRBJ1-2; D is perhaps TRBD1 (6 bases). Germline CDR1 DFQATT, CDR2 SNEGSKA (reference sequence). This CDR3 has 13 residues. The CDR3 loop is CSTSPGTLYGYTF. CDR3 nucleotide sequence: TGCAGTACTAGTCCCGGGACACTCTATGGCTACACCTTC.

This chain connects TRBV3-1 (or the pseudogene TRBV3-2) to TRBJ1-1; D possibly corresponds to TRBD1 (6 bases). V was clipped by 1 base and J by 6 bases, with 12 bases between them. CDR1 and CDR2 from the germline V gene are LGHDT and YNNKEL (reference sequence). There are 14 residues in the CDR3. The CDR3 loop reads CASSQGGAMAEAFF. The CDR3 DNA reads TGTGCCAGCAGCCAAGGGGGGGCTATGGCTGAAGCTTTCTTT.

The chain has TRBV11-2 and TRBJ2-4; 13 nucleotides line up with TRBD2. The CDR3 sequence is 17 residues long. V lost 4 bases, J lost 9 bases, and 12 bases stayed unmatched. Germline lookup yields CDR1 SGHAT and CDR2 FQNNGV. For the CDR3, the DNA is TGTGCCAGCAGCTCTGTAGGACCAACTAGCGGGAGGGGCATTCAGTACTTC. Its protein product is CASSSVGPTSGRGIQYF. The whole variable domain, remainder taken from reference TRBV11-2 and TRBJ2-4, is EAGVAQSPRYKIIEKRQSVAFWCNPISGHATLYWYQQILGQGPKLLIQFQNNGVVDDSQLPKDRFSAERLKGVDSTLKIQPAKLEDSAVYLCASSSVGPTSGRGIQYFGAGTRLSVL.

The rearrangement joins TRBV25-1 to TRBJ2-3; 10 positions agree with TRBD2. Germline V gives CDR1 MGHDK, CDR2 SYGVNS. V shed 2 bases and J 6 bases; nucleotides not matched to a gene: 11. The CDR3 has 17 residues. CDR3 sequence: CASSEGAWGAGGDTQYF. The CDR3 DNA is TGTGCCAGCAGTGAAGGGGCCTGGGGAGCGGGGGGGGATACGCAGTATTTT.